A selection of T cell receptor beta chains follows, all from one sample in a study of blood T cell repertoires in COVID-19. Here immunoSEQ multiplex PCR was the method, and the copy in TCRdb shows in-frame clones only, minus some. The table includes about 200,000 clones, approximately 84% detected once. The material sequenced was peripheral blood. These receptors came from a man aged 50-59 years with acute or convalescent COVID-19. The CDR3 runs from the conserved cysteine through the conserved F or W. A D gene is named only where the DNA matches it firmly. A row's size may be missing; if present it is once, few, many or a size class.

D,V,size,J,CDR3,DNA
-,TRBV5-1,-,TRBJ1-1,CASSPDRGSEAFF,TGCGCCAGCAGCCCGGATAGGGGGTCTGAAGCTTTCTTT
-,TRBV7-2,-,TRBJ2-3,CASSLGTSDTQYF,TGTGCCAGCAGCTTAGGGACATCAGATACGCAGTATTTT
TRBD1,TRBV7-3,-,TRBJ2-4,CASSLVLWQGAAKNIQYF,TGTGCCAGCAGCTTAGTTTTGTGGCAGGGGGCGGCCAAAAACATTCAGTACTTC
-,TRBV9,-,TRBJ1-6,CASSAAQGRSPLHF,TGTGCCAGCAGCGCAGCTCAGGGCAGGTCACCCCTCCACTTT
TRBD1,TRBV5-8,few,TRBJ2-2,CASSLRGPAITGELFF,TGTGCCAGCAGCTTGAGGGGGCCCGCTATTACCGGGGAGCTGTTTTTT
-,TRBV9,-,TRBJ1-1,CASSVLAENTEAFF,TGTGCCAGCAGCGTATTGGCGGAGAACACTGAAGCTTTCTTT
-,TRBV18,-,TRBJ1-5,CASSPPRGGNQPQHF,TGTGCCAGCTCACCCCCCAGAGGAGGCAATCAGCCCCAGCATTTT
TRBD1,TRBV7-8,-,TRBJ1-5,CASSLRQGHQPQHF,TGTGCCAGCAGCTTGCGACAGGGGCATCAGCCCCAGCATTTT
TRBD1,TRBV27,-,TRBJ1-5,CASRPGQGQGSNQPQHF,TGTGCCAGCAGACCGGGACAGGGGCAGGGTAGCAATCAGCCCCAGCATTTT
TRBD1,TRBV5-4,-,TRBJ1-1,CASSRGQGAGVYDEAFF,TGTGCCAGCAGCCGAGGACAGGGGGCGGGGGTTTATGATGAAGCTTTCTTT
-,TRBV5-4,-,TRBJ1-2,CASRAAGANYGYTF,TGTGCCAGCAGGGCGGCGGGTGCTAACTATGGCTACACCTTC
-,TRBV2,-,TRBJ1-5,CASRDSISNQPQHF,TGTGCCAGCAGGGACAGCATTAGCAATCAGCCCCAGCATTTT
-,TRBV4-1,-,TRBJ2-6,CASSHNRDSGANVLTF,TGCGCCAGCAGCCACAACAGAGACTCTGGGGCCAACGTCCTGACTTTC